This T cell receptor (beta chain) is from a study of cytomegalovirus exposure and HLA in healthy donors. Study conclusions and caveats: A later analysis, which compared TCR beta chains of equal frequency, found the HLA-associated ones more clonally expanded. Highest at DRB1 and lowest at HLA-C, TCR association rates differed among HLA loci in a later analysis. Versus the approximately 700-donor mean, an Asian-associated ancestry cluster reportedly showed fewer N-insertions in a later analysis.

The CDR3 loop spans 20 amino acids. V trimming: 8 bases; J trimming: 2 bases; junction bases outside the gene matches: 24. The germline CDR1 and CDR2 sequences are LGHNT and FRNRAP. As regards this clone: Antigen: not known.

It was with 60 Vbeta and 13 Jbeta primers that the PCR ran. Sequenced by immunoSEQ multiplex PCR; TCRdb stores in-frame clones only, minus some. The sample includes some 130,000 clones, 60% to 85% seen only once; the top ten take roughly 1.2%. The receptor was derived from a male donor in good health and CMV-seropositive. The chain joins TRBV12-5 to TRBJ2-7; 10 bases are a match to TRBD2. What was sequenced was PBMCs. CDR3 protein: CASQDLRAGGDNRAPYEQYF. CDR3 nucleotide sequence: TGTGCTAGTCAAGACTTAAGAGCGGGAGGGGATAACCGAGCCCCCTACGAGCAGTACTTC.